One T cell receptor (beta chain) is described in this entry. No antigen is known for it. Whole-study findings and limits: Tumor memory CD4+ T cell TCR gene usage clustered with blood and lymph node memory CD4+ cells and lymph node naive CD4+ cells. Greatest tumor Treg TCR overlap was with tumor naive CD4+ cells.

Memory CD4+ cells were defined as CD4+CD45RO+CD25-. Constant-region reverse primers amplified full-length variable regions, followed by semi-nested Nested Universal Primer A PCR. One entry per CDR3 protein results from TCRdb running MiXCR on the 5' RACE reads. The sample gives approximately 30,000 distinct CDR3 sequences, less than 25% of which show up once; 4.3% is in the top ten. The ends were cut back, 0 bases at V and 3 bases at J, with 15 bases in the middle. CDR3 length equals 16 residues. Germline V CDR1 and CDR2: MGHRA, YSYEKL. Material: memory CD4+ T cells sorted from blood. Subset meaning: memory CD4+ T cells, CD4+CD45RO+CD25-. The receptor comes from a female donor with breast cancer. The chain is built from TRBV4-1 and TRBJ2-7; D possibly uses TRBD1 or TRBD2 (5 bases each). CDR3 region: CASSQDIGTVYYEQYF. The CDR3 coding sequence is TGCGCCAGCAGCCAAGATATTGGGACCGTATACTACGAGCAGTACTTC.